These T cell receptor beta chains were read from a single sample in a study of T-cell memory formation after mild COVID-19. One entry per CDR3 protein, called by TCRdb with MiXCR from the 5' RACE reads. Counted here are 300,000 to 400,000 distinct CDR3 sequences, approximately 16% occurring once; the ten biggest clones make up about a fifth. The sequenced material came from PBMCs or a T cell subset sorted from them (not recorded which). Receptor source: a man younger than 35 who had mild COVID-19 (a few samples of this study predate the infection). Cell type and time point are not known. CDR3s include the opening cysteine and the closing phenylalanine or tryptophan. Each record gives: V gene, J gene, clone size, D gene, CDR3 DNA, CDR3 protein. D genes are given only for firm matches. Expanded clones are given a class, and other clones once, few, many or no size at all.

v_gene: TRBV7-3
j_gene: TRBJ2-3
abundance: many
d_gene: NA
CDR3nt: TGTGCCAGCAGCTGGGCCGGCGGGGGCACAGATACGCAGTATTTT
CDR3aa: CASSWAGGGTDTQYF

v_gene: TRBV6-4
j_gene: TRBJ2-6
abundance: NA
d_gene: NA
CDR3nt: TGTGCCAGCAGTGAGGGGTCTGGGGCCAACGTCCTGACTTTC
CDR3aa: CASSEGSGANVLTF

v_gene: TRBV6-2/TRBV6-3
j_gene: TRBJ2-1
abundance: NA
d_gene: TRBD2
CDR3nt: TGTGCCAGCAGTCCCTTGGTGACAGCGGGGGGAAACAATGAGCAGTTCTTC
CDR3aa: CASSPLVTAGGNNEQFF

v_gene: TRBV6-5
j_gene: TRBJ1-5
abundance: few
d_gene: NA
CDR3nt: TGTGCCAGCAGTTCCCGGGGACAAGGAACGGGCAATCAGCCCCAGCATTTT
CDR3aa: CASSSRGQGTGNQPQHF

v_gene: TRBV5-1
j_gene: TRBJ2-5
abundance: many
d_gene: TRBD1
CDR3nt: TGCGCCAGCAGCCGTGGACAGGGGGAAGAGACCCAGTACTTC
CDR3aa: CASSRGQGEETQYF

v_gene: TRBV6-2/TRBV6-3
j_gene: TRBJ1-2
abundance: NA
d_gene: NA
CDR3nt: TGTGCCAGCAGTTACTCGAGGTCCAGGGGCTATGGCTACACCTTC
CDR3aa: CASSYSRSRGYGYTF

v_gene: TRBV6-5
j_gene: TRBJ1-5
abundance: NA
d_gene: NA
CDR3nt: TGTGCCAGCAGTTACGGGGCAGGTGATCAGCCCCAGCATTTT
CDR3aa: CASSYGAGDQPQHF

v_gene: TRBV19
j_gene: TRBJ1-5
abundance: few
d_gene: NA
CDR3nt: TGTGCCACTCAGGACAGTGGCAATCAGCCCCAGCATTTT
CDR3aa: CATQDSGNQPQHF

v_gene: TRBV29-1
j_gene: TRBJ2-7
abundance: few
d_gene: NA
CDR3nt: TGCAGCGTTAGGGGGCGGGAAGTGGGGCTTTACGAGCAGTACTTC
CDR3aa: CSVRGREVGLYEQYF

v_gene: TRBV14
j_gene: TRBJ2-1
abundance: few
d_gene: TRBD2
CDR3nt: TGTGCCAGCAGCCAGTCTTCGGGAGGTGAGCAGTTCTTC
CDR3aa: CASSQSSGGEQFF

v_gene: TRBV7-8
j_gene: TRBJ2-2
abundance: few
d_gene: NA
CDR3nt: TGTGCCAGCAGCTTTCGTCTCTCCGGGGAGCTGTTTTTT
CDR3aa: CASSFRLSGELFF

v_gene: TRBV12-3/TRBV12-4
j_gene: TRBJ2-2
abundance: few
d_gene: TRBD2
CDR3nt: TGTGCCAGCAGTTTAAGGGAGGGAGGTACCGGGGAGCTGTTTTTT
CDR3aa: CASSLREGGTGELFF

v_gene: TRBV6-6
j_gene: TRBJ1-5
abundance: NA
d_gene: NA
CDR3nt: TGTGCCAGCAGTTACTCACATAGGGGTGTTCAGCCCCAGCATTTT
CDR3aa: CASSYSHRGVQPQHF

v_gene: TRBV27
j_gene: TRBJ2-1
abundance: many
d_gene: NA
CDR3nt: TGTGCCAGCAGTTTATCGGTAGCTTACAATGAGCAGTTCTTC
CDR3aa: CASSLSVAYNEQFF

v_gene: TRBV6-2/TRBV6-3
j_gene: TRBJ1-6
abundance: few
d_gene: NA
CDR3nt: TGTGCCAGCAGTTACTCGGGGGGCGCACCCCTCCACTTT
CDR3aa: CASSYSGGAPLHF

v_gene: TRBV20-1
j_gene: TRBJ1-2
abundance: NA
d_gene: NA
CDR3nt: TGCAGTGCCCCTCATAAGCTCAGGGCTAACTATGGCTACACCTTC
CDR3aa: CSAPHKLRANYGYTF

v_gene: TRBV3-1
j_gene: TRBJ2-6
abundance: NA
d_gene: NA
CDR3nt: TGTGCCAGCAGCCATGGTGGGGCAATGTCTGGGGCCAACGTCCTGACTTTC
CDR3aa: CASSHGGAMSGANVLTF

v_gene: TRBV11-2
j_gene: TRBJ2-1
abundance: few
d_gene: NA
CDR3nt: TGTGCCAGCAGCTTAGATTATGGTTCACACAATGAGCAGTTCTTC
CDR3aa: CASSLDYGSHNEQFF

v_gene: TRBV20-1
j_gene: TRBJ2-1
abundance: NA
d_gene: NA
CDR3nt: TGCAGTGCTAGAGATAGAAAGCGGGTGAACAATGAGCAGTTCTTC
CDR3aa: CSARDRKRVNNEQFF

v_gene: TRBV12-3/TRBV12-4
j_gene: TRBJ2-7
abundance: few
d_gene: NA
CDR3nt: TGTGCCAGCTCCTCCCCAGGCGGCAACTACGAGCAGTACTTC
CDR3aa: CASSSPGGNYEQYF

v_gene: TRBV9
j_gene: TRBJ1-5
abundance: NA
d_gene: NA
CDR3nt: TGTGCCAGCAGCGTAGAAGGGGAGTGGACGGGCAATCAGCCCCAGCATTTT
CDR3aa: CASSVEGEWTGNQPQHF

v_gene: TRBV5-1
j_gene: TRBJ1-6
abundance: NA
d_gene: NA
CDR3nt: TGCGCCAGCAGCTTCAGGAACAGGCCCAATTCACCCCTCCACTTT
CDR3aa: CASSFRNRPNSPLHF

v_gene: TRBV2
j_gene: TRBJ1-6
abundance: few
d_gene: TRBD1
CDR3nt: TGTGCCGCAGCCTACAGGGGTTATAATTCACCCCTCCACTTT
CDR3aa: CAAAYRGYNSPLHF

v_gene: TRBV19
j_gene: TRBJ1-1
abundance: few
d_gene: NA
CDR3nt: TGTGCCAGTAGTATACAGGGGTCCAACACTGAAGCTTTCTTT
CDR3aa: CASSIQGSNTEAFF

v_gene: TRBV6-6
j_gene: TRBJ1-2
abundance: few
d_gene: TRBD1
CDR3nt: TGTGCCAGCAGTAGGGTCGACAGGGGAACTAACTATGGCTACACCTTC
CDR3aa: CASSRVDRGTNYGYTF

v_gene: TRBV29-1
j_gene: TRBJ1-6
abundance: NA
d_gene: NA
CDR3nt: TGCAGCGTTCGACCTAATTTGGATTCACCCCTCCACTTT
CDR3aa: CSVRPNLDSPLHF

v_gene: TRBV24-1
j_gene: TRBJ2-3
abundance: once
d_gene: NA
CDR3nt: TGTGCCACCAGTGAAGAGTCCACAGATACGCAGTATTTT
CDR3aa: CATSEESTDTQYF